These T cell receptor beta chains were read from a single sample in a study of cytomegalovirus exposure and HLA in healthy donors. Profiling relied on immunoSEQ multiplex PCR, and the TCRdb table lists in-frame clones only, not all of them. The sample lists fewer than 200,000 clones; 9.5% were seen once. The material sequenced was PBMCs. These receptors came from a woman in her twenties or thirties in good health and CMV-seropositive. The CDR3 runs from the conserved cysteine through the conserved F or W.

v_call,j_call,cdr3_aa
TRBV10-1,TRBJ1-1,CASSETGGTITEAFF
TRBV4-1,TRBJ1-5,CASSPGTASNQPQHF
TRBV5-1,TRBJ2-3,CASSLNLGVIGTDTQYF
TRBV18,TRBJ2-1,CASFSGQVSNEQFF
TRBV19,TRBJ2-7,CASSILAGTIYYEQYF
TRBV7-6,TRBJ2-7,CASSLQGAAYEQYF
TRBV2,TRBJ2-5,CASSELGSSGQETQYF
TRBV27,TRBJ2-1,CASSLSFGQGILSSYNEQFF
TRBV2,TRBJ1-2,CASSDRLYYGYTF
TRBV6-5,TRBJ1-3,CASSYRGGNTIYF
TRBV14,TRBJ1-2,CASSLRPGLNYGYTF
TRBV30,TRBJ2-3,CAWSPWTSGSLDTQYF
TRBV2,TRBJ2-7,CASSERSQPLSYEQYF
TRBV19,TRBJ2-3,CASKRGTGGYTQYF
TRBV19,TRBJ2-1,CASSTDSSFYNEQFF
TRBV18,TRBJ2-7,CASSLIRTSGTGEQYF
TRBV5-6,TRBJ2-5,CASSREGVRGQETQYF
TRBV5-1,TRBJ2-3,CASSPGTSKDTQYF
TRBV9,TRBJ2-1,CASSVDASGRFEQFF
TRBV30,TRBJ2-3,CAWSGHTQNTQYF
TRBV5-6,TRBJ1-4,CASSQGRTVEKLFF
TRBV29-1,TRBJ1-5,CSAATGIEQPQHF
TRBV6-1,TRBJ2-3,CASWRQGTDTQYF
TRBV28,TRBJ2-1,CASSLSPGLAGAYNEQFF
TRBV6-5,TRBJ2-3,CASSYQPGGTDTQYF
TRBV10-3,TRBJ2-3,CAISEGSGDTQYF
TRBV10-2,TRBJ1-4,CASSEQGAQKLFF
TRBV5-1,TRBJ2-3,CASSSQATDTQYF
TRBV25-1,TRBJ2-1,CASSGTGVNEQFF
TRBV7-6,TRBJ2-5,CASSSGLAGVLETQYF
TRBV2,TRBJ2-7,CASRLAGVEQYF
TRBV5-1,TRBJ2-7,CASSLVLAESYEQYF
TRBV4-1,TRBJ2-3,CASSPRGAGGPTDTQYF
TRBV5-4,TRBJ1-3,CASSWKGAGNTIYF
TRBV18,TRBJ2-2,CASSRLENTGELFF
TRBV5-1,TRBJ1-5,CASSLGGVTASNQPQHF
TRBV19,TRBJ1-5,CASSIGGGAGGNQPQHF
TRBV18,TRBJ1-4,CASSPDPGKGGDNEKLFF
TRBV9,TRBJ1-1,CASSFAQGTEAFF